This passage covers 25 T cell receptor beta chains from one sample sequenced in a study of blood T cells in healthy people across ages. A sample-barcoded 5' primer and a J-beta primer mix were used in a second PCR of roughly 6 to 11 cycles. TCRdb reprocessed the 5' RACE reads with MiXCR, giving one entry per CDR3 protein. The repertoire has about 400,000 distinct CDR3 sequences, 52% of them found once; the top ten carry 45% to 55%. Material for sequencing was blood. The receptors derive from a man in his 60s in good health.

The chain employs TRBV5-1 and TRBJ2-2; D may match TRBD1 or TRBD2 (7 bases each). V was trimmed by 3 bases and J by 4 bases, leaving 16 bases between them. The CDR3 is 16 residues long. Germline assignment: CDR1 SGHRS and CDR2 YFSETQ. The CDR3 DNA follows: TGCGCCAGCAGCTCAGGGGGGGGGCGAAGCACCGGGGAGCTGTTTTTT. Translating it yields CASSSGGGRSTGELFF.

The genes are TRBV7-2 and TRBJ2-1; a possible D gene is TRBD2 (5 bases). The CDR3 spans 12 residues. V lost 5 bases, J lost 8 bases, and 10 bases lay in between. The germline gives CDR1 SGHTA, CDR2 FQGNSA. CDR3 loop: CASSTDSYEQFF. CDR3 coding DNA: TGTGCCAGCAGCACGGACTCCTATGAGCAGTTCTTC.

This clonotype was seen a single time. The chain combines TRBV7-9 with TRBJ2-7; no firm D call. The J call may be incorrect, as the DNA end agrees better with TRBJ2-4. Germline loops: CDR1 SEHNR, CDR2 FQNEAQ (reference sequence). CDR3 length: 16 residues. The CDR3 region is CASSLVVTGRKNIQYF. CDR3 sequence (DNA): TGTGCCAGCAGCTTAGTGGTAACGGGCCGCAAAAACATTCAGTACTTC.

This clonotype has only a few counts. The chain joins TRBV20-1 to TRBJ2-3; D could derive from TRBD1 or TRBD2 (6 bases each). Germline V gene lookup returns CDR1 DFQATT and CDR2 SNEGSKA (reference sequence). V was cut by 2 bases and J by 5 bases, with 26 bases left in between. CDR3 length: 18 amino acids. The CDR3 reads CSARHPWVTGEGGDTQYF. The CDR3 DNA is TGCAGTGCTAGACACCCATGGGTGACGGGAGAAGGGGGAGATACGCAGTATTTT.

In DNA form, the CDR3 reads TGTGCCAGCATTCAGCCTTTGACAGACCAAGAGACCCAGTACTTC. It is translated as CASIQPLTDQETQYF. The rearrangement uses TRBV21-1 and TRBJ2-5; the D call TRBD1 from the table was never checked on the DNA. TRBV21-1 is a known pseudogene. The CDR3 is 15 amino acids.

This rearrangement joins TRBV20-1 to TRBJ2-1, with D tentatively TRBD1 (6 bases). CDR3 size: 16 residues. Trimming cost V 7 bases and J 7 bases, with 26 bases left between them. Germline loops: CDR1 DFQATT, CDR2 SNEGSKA (reference sequence). The chain's CDR3 is CSGVLGRGGRRNEQFF. For the CDR3, the DNA is TGCAGTGGGGTTCTAGGGCGAGGGGGTAGGAGGAATGAGCAGTTCTTC.

The table lists this clonotype with many counts. The chain joins TRBV7-2 to TRBJ2-5, with 7 bases matching TRBD2. J was trimmed by 0 bases and V by 1 base; bases with no gene match: 2. CDR1 and CDR2 (germline): SGHTA, FQGNSA. The CDR3 extends over 15 amino acids. CDR3 protein: CASSLGGTNQETQYF. The CDR3 coding sequence is TGTGCCAGCAGCTTAGGGGGGACTAACCAAGAGACCCAGTACTTC.

CDR3 coding DNA: TGCGCCAGCAGCCAACAGACTAGCGGGAGTAGAAATGAGCAGTTCTTC. It yields the protein CASSQQTSGSRNEQFF. The chain links TRBV4-3 to TRBJ2-1, with 12 bases that match TRBD2. CDR1 and CDR2 (germline): LGHNA, YSLEER. V lost 2 bases, J lost 7 bases, and 6 bases stayed unmatched. The length of the CDR3 is 16 residues.

This clonotype came up a few times. The chain recombines TRBV27 with TRBJ1-2, with D possibly matching TRBD1 (6 bases). This CDR3 has 13 amino acids. Germline CDR1 MNHEY, CDR2 SMNVEV (reference sequence). The V end was cut by 5 bases, the J end by 3 bases, with 10 bases between. For the CDR3, the DNA is TGTGCCAGCAGTAACAGGGAGGACTATGGCTACACCTTC. Translating gives CASSNREDYGYTF.

This chain connects TRBV5-1 to TRBJ2-7; perhaps TRBD1 as D (5 bases). Per germline, CDR1 SGHRS and CDR2 YFSETQ. This CDR3 contains 13 residues. Trimming shortened V by 5 bases and J by 5 bases, and 14 bases separated the two germline ends. The CDR3 sequence is CASRPQWGHEQYF. CDR3 in DNA: TGCGCCAGCAGGCCCCAGTGGGGCCACGAGCAGTACTTC.

The rearrangement joins TRBV18 to TRBJ2-1; D gene uncertain. This CDR3 region has 13 residues. Trimming removed 5 bases from V and 2 bases from J, with 7 bases in between. Germline V gene lookup returns CDR1 KGHSH and CDR2 LQKENI. The CDR3 is CASSAVTYNEQFF. The CDR3 DNA follows: TGTGCCAGCTCAGCAGTAACCTACAATGAGCAGTTCTTC.

This clonotype is a singleton in its sample. J is TRBJ2-5 and V is TRBV4-2; D unresolved. Germline values: CDR1 LGHNA, CDR2 YNFKEQ. The V and J ends lost 2 bases and 3 bases respectively, with 10 bases between them. The CDR3 covers 14 residues. CDR3 region: CASSQPDPEETQYF. The CDR3 DNA reads as TGTGCCAGCAGCCAACCGGACCCGGAAGAGACCCAGTACTTC.

This clonotype was counted between two and nine times. The chain links TRBV28 to TRBJ1-6; no reliable D call. This CDR3 spans 13 amino acids. CDR1 MDHEN and CDR2 SYDVKM come from the germline V gene. V lost 8 bases and J lost 7, with 12 bases in between. CDR3 in DNA: TGTGCCAGCGGAACGGAGGAAAATTCACCCCTCCACTTT. It yields the protein CASGTEENSPLHF.

This clonotype was counted a few times. V usage is TRBV14 and J usage is TRBJ1-4; D is unresolved. CDR3 size: 14 residues. In germline, CDR1 is SGHDN, CDR2 FVKESK. V was cut by 3 bases and J by 3 bases, with 8 bases left in between. CDR3 residues: CASSHGAANEKLFF. CDR3 in DNA: TGTGCCAGCAGCCATGGAGCGGCTAATGAAAAACTGTTTTTT.

To note about this clonotype: Germline and junction disagree at one end, which may indicate a read error. The chain recombines TRBV6-6 with TRBJ2-7; 8 nucleotides match TRBD1. The V gene's germline CDR1 is MNHNY and CDR2 SVGAGI (reference sequence). The CDR3 length is 16 residues. The CDR3 DNA follows: TGTGCTAGCAGTTACTCCCCCCGGACAGGGACCTACGAGCAGTACTTC. Its protein is CASSYSPRTGTYEQYF.

This clonotype was seen at least ten times. J is TRBJ2-7 and V is TRBV7-2; 8 nucleotides line up with TRBD1. Germline lookup yields CDR1 SGHTA and CDR2 FQGNSA. The CDR3 has 12 residues. Germline trimming cut 8 bases from V and 9 bases from J; bases unmatched to any gene: 9. CDR3 in amino acids: CASSWTGSGQYF. The CDR3 DNA reads TGTGCCAGCTCTTGGACAGGGAGTGGGCAGTACTTC.

A few counts support this clonotype. The V gene is TRBV28, the J gene TRBJ2-1, with 10 bases identical to TRBD1. The CDR3 runs to 14 residues. Trimming removed 5 bases from V and 6 bases from J; junction bases left unmatched: 4. The germline V gene has CDR1 MDHEN and CDR2 SYDVKM. CDR3 DNA: TGTGCCAGCAGTCCCCGGACAGGGGGCAATGAGCAGTTCTTC. It yields the protein CASSPRTGGNEQFF.

V and J are TRBV7-2 and TRBJ2-3; a weak D match, TRBD1 (6 bases). The ends were cut back, 5 bases at V and 6 bases at J, with 12 bases in the middle. The CDR3 contains 13 residues. The V gene's germline CDR1 is SGHTA and CDR2 FQGNSA. CDR3 loop: CASSQGGRDTQYF. CDR3 nucleotides: TGTGCCAGCAGCCAAGGGGGTAGGGATACGCAGTATTTT. Using reference TRBV7-2 and TRBJ2-3 for the parts outside the CDR3, the full variable domain is GAGVSQSPSNKVTEKGKDVELRCDPISGHTALYWYRQSLGQGLEFLIYFQGNSAPDKSGLPSDRFSAERTGGSVSTLTIQRTQQEDSAVYLCASSQGGRDTQYFGPGTRLTVL.

In this sample, this clonotype turned up many times. This chain links TRBV6-2 or TRBV6-3 with TRBJ2-7; unclear D gene. CDR3 length: 11 residues. Germline lookup yields CDR1 MNHEY and CDR2 SVGEGT. V was shortened by 6 bases and J by 2 bases, with 5 bases between the two germline ends. In nucleotides, the CDR3 is TGTGCCAGCAGCCGGACCTACGAGCAGTACTTC. Residues: CASSRTYEQYF.

The chain combines TRBV9 with TRBJ2-5; TRBD2 aligns across 12 bases. Germline values: CDR1 SGDLS, CDR2 YYNGEE. V trimming: 4 bases; J trimming: 11 bases; junction bases outside the gene matches: 12. CDR3 length equals 15 residues. CDR3 loop: CASSQWTSGANEQYF. The DNA for the CDR3 is TGTGCCAGCAGCCAATGGACTAGCGGGGCCAATGAGCAGTACTTC.

The V call is TRBV7-2, the J call TRBJ1-4; a weak D match, TRBD1 (5 bases). The CDR3 spans 11 residues. Between the trimmed V and J ends, which lost 4 bases and 13 bases, there was a span of 10 bases. Germline-derived CDR1 and CDR2 are SGHTA and FQGNSA. In DNA form, the CDR3 reads TGTGCCAGCAGCTATCATAGGGGACTGTTTTTT. Translated: CASSYHRGLFF.

This clonotype was counted a few times. The chain recombines TRBV20-1 with TRBJ2-5; D possibly corresponds to TRBD2 (6 bases). The CDR3 contains 12 residues. Germline V CDR1 and CDR2: DFQATT, SNEGSKA (reference sequence). V lost 6 bases to trimming and J lost 13 bases, with 21 bases between them. CDR3 residues: CSAATPQRGLYF. In DNA, the CDR3 is TGCAGTGCCGCTACTCCCCAACGGGGGTTGTACTTC.

Remarks on this clonotype: A read error may explain this, as a much larger clone is one base away. This chain links TRBV11-3 with TRBJ2-1, with D perhaps matching TRBD1 (5 bases). In germline, CDR1 is SGHNT, CDR2 YENEEA. The CDR3 runs 14 residues. Trimming stripped 4 bases from V and 13 bases from J, with 20 bases between. CDR3: CASSSPDSQETQFF. In nucleotides, the CDR3 is TGTGCCAGCAGCTCGCCAGACAGTCAAGAGACCCAGTTCTTC. The variable domain in full, with the rest retrieved from reference TRBV11-3 and TRBJ2-1, is EAGVVQSPRYKIIEKKQPVAFWCNPISGHNTLYWYLQNLGQGPELLIRYENEEAVDDSQLPKDRFSAERLKGVDSTLKIQPAELGDSAVYLCASSSPDSQETQFFGPGTRLTVL.

The V gene is TRBV7-2, the J gene TRBJ1-1, with D tentatively TRBD1 (5 bases). The V end lost 0 bases, the J end lost 8 bases, and 10 bases lay between the germline ends. Germline V gene lookup returns CDR1 SGHTA and CDR2 FQGNSA. The CDR3 has 13 amino acids. The CDR3 here is CASSLAGGAEAFF. The DNA for the CDR3 is TGTGCCAGCAGCTTAGCGGGCGGGGCCGAAGCTTTCTTT.

The chain joins TRBV29-1 to TRBJ2-4; D not certain. Looked up from germline, CDR1 is SQVTM and CDR2 is ANQGSEA. Trimming left V 0 bases short and J 0 bases short, with 6 bases between. The length of the CDR3 is 14 residues. The CDR3 spells CSVEEATAKNIQYF. In DNA, the CDR3 is TGCAGCGTTGAAGAGGCGACAGCCAAAAACATTCAGTACTTC. Together with reference TRBV29-1 and TRBJ2-4, the CDR3 gives the full variable domain: SAVISQKPSRDICQRGTSLTIQCQVDSQVTMMFWYRQQPGQSLTLIATANQGSEATYESGFVIDKFPISRPNLTFSTLTVSNMSPEDSSIYLCSVEEATAKNIQYFGAGTRLSVL.